This record concerns one T cell receptor beta chain sequence. The source of the sample is a study of blood T cell repertoires in COVID-19. About the research overall: Samples came from the United States, Italy and Spain, spanning acute and convalescent COVID-19.

Assay: immunoSEQ multiplex PCR; the TCRdb copy retains only in-frame clones and omits some. The data hold approximately 120,000 clones, with less than 85% observed a single time. Germline CDR1 KGHSH, CDR2 LQKENI. V was cut by 4 bases and J by 5 bases, with 9 bases left in between. This CDR3 region has 14 residues. The chain is built from TRBV18 and TRBJ1-6; weak D call: TRBD1 (5 bases). The receptor was isolated from a woman aged 60-75 years with acute or convalescent COVID-19. Sequenced input: peripheral blood. The chain's CDR3 is CASSLGQNNSPLHF. As DNA, the CDR3 is TGTGCCAGCTCACTCGGACAAAATAATTCACCCCTCCACTTT. Complete variable domain (other parts from reference TRBV18 and TRBJ1-6): NAGVMQNPRHLVRRRGQEARLRCSPMKGHSHVYWYRQLPEEGLKFMVYLQKENIIDESGMPKERFSAEFPKEGPSILRIQQVVRGDSAAYFCASSLGQNNSPLHFGNGTRLTVT.